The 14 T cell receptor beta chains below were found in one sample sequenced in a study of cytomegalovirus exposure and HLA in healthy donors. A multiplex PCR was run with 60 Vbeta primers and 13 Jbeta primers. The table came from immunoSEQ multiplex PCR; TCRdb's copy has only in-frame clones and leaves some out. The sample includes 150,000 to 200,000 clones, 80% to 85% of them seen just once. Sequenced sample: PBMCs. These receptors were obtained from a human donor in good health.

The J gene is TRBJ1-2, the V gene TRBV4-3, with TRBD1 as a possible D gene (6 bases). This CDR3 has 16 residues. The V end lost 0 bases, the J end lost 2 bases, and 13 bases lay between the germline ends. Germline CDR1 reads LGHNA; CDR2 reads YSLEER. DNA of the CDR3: TGCGCCAGCAGCCAAGAAGTTGGCAGGGGAAACTATGGCTACACCTTC. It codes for CASSQEVGRGNYGYTF.

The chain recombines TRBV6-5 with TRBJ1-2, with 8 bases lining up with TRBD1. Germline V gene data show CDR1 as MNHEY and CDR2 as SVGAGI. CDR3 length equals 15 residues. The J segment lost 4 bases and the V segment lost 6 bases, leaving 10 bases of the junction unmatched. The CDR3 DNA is TGTGCCAGCAGCCAACTGCGGACAGGGCGCTATGGCTACACCTTC. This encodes CASSQLRTGRYGYTF.

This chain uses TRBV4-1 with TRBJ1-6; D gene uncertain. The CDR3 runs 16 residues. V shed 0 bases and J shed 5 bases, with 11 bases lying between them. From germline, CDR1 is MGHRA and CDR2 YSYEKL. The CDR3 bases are TGCGCCAGCAGCCAAGAGCGGGGTCGGAATAATTCACCCCTCCACTTT. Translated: CASSQERGRNNSPLHF.

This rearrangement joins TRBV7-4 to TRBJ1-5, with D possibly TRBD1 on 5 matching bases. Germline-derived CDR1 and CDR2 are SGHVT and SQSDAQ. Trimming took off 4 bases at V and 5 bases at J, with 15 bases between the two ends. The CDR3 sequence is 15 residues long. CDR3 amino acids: CASSCVWQGHQPQHF. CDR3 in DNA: TGTGCCAGCAGCTGTGTGTGGCAGGGTCATCAGCCCCAGCATTTT.

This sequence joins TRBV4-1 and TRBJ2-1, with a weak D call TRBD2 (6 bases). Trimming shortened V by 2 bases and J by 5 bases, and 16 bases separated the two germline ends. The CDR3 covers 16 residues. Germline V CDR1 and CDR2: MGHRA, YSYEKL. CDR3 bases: TGCGCCAGCAGCCAACGACCGGGACTGGGGGACAATGAGCAGTTCTTC. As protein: CASSQRPGLGDNEQFF.

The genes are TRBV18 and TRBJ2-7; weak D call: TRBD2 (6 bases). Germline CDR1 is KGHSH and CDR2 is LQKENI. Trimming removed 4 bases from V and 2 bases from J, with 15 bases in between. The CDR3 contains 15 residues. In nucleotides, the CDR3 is TGTGCCAGCTCACAAAGTCCGGGAGCCACCTACGAGCAGTACTTC. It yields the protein CASSQSPGATYEQYF.

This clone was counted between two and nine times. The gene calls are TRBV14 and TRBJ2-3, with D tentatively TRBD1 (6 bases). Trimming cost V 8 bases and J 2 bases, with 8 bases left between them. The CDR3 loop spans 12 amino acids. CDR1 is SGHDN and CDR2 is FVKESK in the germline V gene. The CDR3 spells CASRQVTDTQYF. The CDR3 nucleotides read TGTGCCAGCCGACAGGTCACAGATACGCAGTATTTT.

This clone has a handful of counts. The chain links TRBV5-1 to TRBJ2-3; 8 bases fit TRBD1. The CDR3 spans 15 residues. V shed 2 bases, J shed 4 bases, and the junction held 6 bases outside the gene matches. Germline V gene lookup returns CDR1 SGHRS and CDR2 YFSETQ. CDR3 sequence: CASSFGAGGADTQYF. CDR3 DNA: TGCGCCAGCAGCTTTGGGGCAGGGGGCGCAGATACGCAGTATTTT. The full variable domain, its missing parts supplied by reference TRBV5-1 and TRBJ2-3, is KAGVTQTPRYLIKTRGQQVTLSCSPISGHRSVSWYQQTPGQGLQFLFEYFSETQRNKGNFPGRFSGRQFSNSRSEMNVSTLELGDSALYLCASSFGAGGADTQYFGPGTRLTVL.

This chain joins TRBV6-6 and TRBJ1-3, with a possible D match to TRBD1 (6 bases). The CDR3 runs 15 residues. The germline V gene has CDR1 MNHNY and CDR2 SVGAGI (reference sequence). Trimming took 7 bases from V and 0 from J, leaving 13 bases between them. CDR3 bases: TGTGCCAGCACCGCCGGGACATACTCTGGAAACACCATATATTTT. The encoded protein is CASTAGTYSGNTIYF.

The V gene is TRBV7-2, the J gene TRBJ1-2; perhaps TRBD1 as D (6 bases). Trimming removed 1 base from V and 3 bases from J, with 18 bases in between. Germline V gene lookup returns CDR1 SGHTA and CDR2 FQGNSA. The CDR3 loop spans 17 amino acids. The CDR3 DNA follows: TGTGCCAGCAGCTTAGAGGAAAGGGGGTGGTTCGACTATGGCTACACCTTC. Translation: CASSLEERGWFDYGYTF.

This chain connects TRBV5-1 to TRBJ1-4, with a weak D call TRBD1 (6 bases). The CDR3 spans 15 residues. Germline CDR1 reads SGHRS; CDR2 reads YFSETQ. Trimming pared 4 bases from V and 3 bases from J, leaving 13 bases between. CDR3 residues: CASSLQGLSNEKLFF. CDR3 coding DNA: TGCGCCAGCAGCCTACAGGGATTGTCTAATGAAAAACTGTTTTTT.

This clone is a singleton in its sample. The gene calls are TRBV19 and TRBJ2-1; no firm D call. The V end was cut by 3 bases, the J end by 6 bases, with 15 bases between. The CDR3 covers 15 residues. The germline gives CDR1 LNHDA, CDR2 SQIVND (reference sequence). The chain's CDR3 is CASSIAANSLNEQFF. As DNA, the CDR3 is TGTGCCAGTAGTATTGCGGCAAACTCCCTCAATGAGCAGTTCTTC.

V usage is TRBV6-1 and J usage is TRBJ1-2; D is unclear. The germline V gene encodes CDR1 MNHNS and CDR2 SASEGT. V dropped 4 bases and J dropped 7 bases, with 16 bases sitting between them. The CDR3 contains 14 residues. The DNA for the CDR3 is TGTGCCAGCAGTGGGGCCAACCTCCTGGGTGGCTACACCTTC. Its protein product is CASSGANLLGGYTF.

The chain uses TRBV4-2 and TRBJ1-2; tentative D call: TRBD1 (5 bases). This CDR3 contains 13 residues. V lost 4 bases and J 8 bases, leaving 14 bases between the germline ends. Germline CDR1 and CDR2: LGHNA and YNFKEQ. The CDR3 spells CASSPPTAGGYTF. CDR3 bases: TGTGCCAGCAGCCCCCCGACAGCGGGAGGCTACACCTTC.